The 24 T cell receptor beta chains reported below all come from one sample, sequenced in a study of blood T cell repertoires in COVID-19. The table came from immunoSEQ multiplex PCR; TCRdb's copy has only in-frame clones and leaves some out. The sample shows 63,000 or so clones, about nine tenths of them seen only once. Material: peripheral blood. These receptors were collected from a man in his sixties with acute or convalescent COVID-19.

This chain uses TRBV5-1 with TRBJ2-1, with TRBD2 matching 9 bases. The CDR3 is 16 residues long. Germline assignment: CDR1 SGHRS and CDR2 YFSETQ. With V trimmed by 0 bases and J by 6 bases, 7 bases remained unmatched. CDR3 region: CASSLERGVTTNEQFF. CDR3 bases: TGCGCCAGCAGCTTGGAGCGGGGGGTGACTACCAATGAGCAGTTCTTC.

The CDR3 region has the DNA TGTGCCAGCTCACCACTTTGGACAGGGGACTCTGGGGCCAACGTCCTGACTTTC. Amino acid sequence: CASSPLWTGDSGANVLTF. This chain connects TRBV18 to TRBJ2-6; 9 positions match TRBD1. V was pared by 1 base and J by 0 bases, with 4 bases of the junction left unmatched. The germline V gene encodes CDR1 KGHSH and CDR2 LQKENI. CDR3 length: 18 residues.

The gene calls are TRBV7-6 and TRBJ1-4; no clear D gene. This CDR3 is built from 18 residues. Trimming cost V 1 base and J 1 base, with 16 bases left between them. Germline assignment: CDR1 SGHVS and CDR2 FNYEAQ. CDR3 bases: TGTGCCAGCAGCTTAGGGATGTGGAGGGAGGAAACTAATGAAAAACTGTTTTTT. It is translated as CASSLGMWREETNEKLFF.

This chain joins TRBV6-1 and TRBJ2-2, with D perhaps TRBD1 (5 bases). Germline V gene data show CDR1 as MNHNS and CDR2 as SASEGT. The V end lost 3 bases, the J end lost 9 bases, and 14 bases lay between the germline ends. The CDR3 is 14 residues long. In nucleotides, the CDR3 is TGTGCCAGCAGTGATGGCAGGGCACTAAGGGAGCTGTTTTTT. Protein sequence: CASSDGRALRELFF.

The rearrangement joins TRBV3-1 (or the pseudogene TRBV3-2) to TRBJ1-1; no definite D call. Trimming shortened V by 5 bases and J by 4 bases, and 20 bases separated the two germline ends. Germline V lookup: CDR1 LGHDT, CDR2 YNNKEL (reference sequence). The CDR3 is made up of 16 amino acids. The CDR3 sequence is CASSRSSGRGSTEAFF. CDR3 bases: TGTGCCAGCAGCAGGAGTAGTGGCCGAGGGAGCACTGAAGCTTTCTTT.

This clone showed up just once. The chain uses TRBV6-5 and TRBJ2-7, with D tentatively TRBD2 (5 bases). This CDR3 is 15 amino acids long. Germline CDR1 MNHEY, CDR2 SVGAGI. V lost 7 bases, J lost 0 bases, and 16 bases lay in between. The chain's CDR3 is CASTTRERLSYEQYF. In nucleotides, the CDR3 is TGTGCCAGCACTACGAGGGAGCGCCTCTCCTACGAGCAGTACTTC.

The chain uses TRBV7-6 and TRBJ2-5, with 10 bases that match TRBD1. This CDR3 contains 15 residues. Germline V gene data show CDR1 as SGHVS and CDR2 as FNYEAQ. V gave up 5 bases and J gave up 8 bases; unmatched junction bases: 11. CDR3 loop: CASSVTFGQGGTQYF. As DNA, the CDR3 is TGTGCCAGCAGCGTAACATTTGGACAGGGGGGTACCCAGTACTTC.

As DNA, the CDR3 is TGTGCCAGCAGCGCGGGCAATATGAACACTGAAGCTTTCTTT. It is translated as CASSAGNMNTEAFF. The chain recombines TRBV5-5 with TRBJ1-1; D gene uncertain. Per germline, CDR1 SGHKS and CDR2 YYEKEE (reference sequence). Between the trimmed V and J ends, which lost 4 bases and 0 bases, there was a span of 10 bases. The CDR3 runs to 14 residues. Complete variable domain (other parts from reference TRBV5-5 and TRBJ1-1): DAGVTQSPTHLIKTRGQQVTLRCSPISGHKSVSWYQQVLGQGPQFIFQYYEKEERGRGNFPDRFSARQFPNYSSELNVNALLLGDSALYLCASSAGNMNTEAFFGQGTRLTVV.

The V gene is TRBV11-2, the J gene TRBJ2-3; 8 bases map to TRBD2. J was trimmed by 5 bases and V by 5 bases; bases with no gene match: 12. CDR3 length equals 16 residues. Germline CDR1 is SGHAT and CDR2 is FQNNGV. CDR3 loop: CASSPHGGAGGDTQYF. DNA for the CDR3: TGTGCCAGCAGCCCACACGGTGGGGCGGGAGGAGATACGCAGTATTTT.

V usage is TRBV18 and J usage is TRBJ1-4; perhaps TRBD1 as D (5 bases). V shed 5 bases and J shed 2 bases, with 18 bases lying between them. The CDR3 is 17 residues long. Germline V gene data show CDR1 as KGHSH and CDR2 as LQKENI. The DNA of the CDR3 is TGTGCCAGCTCATTTTTCCCCGCCAGGGCCACTAATGAAAAACTGTTTTTT. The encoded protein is CASSFFPARATNEKLFF.

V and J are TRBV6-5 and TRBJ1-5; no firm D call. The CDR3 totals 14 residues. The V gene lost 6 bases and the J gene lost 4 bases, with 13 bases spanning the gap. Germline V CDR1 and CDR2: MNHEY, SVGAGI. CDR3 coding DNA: TGTGCCAGCAGGTACCTATCCGGGAATCAGCCCCAGCATTTT. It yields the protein CASRYLSGNQPQHF.

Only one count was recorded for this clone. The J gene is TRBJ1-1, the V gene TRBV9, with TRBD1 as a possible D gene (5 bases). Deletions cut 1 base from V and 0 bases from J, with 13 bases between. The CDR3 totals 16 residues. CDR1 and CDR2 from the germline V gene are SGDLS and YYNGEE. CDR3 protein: CASSVRAGLMNTEAFF. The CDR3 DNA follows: TGTGCCAGCAGCGTAAGGGCGGGACTTATGAACACTGAAGCTTTCTTT.

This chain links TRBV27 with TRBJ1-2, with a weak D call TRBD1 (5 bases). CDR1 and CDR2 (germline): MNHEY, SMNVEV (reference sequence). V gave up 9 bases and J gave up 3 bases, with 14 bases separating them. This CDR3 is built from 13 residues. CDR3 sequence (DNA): TGTGCCAGTCGACGGGGGACGGACTATGGCTACACCTTC. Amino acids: CASRRGTDYGYTF.

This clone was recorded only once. The CDR3 is CASIQDRASNQPQHF. CDR3 coding DNA: TGTGCCAGTATCCAGGACAGGGCCAGCAATCAGCCCCAGCATTTT. The genes are TRBV19 and TRBJ1-5, with 8 nucleotides matching TRBD1. This CDR3 has 15 residues. J was trimmed by 1 base and V by 7 bases; bases with no gene match: 6. CDR1 LNHDA and CDR2 SQIVND come from the germline V gene (reference sequence).

Here the CDR3 reads CASRPGTGSNQPQHF. The CDR3 DNA follows: TGTGCCAGCAGACCGGGGACAGGCAGCAATCAGCCCCAGCATTTT. The J gene is TRBJ1-5, the V gene TRBV2; 8 bases are shared with TRBD1. The CDR3 has 15 amino acids. Germline CDR1 SNHLY, CDR2 FYNNEI. After removal of 6 bases from V and 1 base from J, the junction contained 5 bases not matched to a gene.

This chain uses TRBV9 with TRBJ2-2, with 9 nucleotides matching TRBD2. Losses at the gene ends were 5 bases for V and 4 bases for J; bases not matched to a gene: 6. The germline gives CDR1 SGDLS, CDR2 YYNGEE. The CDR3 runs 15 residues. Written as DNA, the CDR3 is TGTGCCAGCAGTCCTATAGCGGGGGTCACCGGGGAGCTGTTTTTT. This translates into CASSPIAGVTGELFF.

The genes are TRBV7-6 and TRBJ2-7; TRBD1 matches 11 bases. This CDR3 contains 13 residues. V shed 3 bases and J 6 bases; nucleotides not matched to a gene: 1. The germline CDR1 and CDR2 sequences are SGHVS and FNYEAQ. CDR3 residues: CASSLDRGREQYF. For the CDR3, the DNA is TGTGCCAGCAGCTTGGACAGGGGGCGCGAGCAGTACTTC.

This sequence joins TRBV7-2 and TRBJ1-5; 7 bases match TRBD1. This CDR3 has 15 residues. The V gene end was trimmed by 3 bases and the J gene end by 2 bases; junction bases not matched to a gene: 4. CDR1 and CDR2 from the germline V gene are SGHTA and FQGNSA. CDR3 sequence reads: CASSFLQGGNQPQHF. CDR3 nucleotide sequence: TGTGCCAGCAGCTTTCTCCAGGGGGGCAATCAGCCCCAGCATTTT.

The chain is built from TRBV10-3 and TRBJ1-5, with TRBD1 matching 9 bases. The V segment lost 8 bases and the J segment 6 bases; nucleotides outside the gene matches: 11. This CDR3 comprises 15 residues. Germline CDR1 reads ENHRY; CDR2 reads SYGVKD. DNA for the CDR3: TGTGCCATCGGTCCGGGACAGGGAGATGTTCAGCCCCAGCATTTT. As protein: CAIGPGQGDVQPQHF.

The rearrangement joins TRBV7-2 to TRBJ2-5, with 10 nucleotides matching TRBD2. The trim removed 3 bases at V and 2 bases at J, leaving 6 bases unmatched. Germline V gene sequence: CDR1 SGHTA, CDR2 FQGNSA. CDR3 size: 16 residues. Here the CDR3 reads CASSLGSAGGQETQYF. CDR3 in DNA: TGTGCCAGCAGCTTGGGGTCAGCGGGGGGGCAAGAGACCCAGTACTTC.

The DNA of the CDR3 is TGTGCCAGCAGCAAAGGGACACCGGGACAGCGGAACACTGAAGCTTTCTTT. This sequence encodes CASSKGTPGQRNTEAFF. The chain links TRBV21-1 to TRBJ1-1; the table's D call, TRBD1, was not checked against the DNA. TRBV21-1 is marked as a pseudogene. The CDR3 sequence is 17 residues long.

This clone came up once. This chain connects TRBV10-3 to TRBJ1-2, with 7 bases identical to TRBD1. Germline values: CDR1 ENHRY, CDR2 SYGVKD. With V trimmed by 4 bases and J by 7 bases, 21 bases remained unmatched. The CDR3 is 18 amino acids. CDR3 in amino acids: CAISGIPPGQLKVSGYTF. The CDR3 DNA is TGTGCCATCAGTGGGATACCGCCGGGACAGTTAAAGGTTTCTGGCTACACCTTC.

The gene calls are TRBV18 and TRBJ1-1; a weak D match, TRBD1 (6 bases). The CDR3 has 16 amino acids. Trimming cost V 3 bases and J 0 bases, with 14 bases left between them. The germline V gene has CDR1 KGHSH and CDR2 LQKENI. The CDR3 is CASSPQQGQMNTEAFF. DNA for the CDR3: TGTGCCAGCTCACCGCAACAGGGACAAATGAACACTGAAGCTTTCTTT.

The DNA of the CDR3 is TGTGCCAGCAGCTTGTGGGGACTCAATCAGCCCCAGCATTTT. This sequence encodes CASSLWGLNQPQHF. The J gene is TRBJ1-5, the V gene TRBV5-4, with a tentative D call TRBD1 (5 bases). Trimming cost V 1 base and J 3 bases, with 8 bases left between them. Germline values: CDR1 SGHNT, CDR2 YYREEE (reference sequence). The CDR3 has 14 amino acids.